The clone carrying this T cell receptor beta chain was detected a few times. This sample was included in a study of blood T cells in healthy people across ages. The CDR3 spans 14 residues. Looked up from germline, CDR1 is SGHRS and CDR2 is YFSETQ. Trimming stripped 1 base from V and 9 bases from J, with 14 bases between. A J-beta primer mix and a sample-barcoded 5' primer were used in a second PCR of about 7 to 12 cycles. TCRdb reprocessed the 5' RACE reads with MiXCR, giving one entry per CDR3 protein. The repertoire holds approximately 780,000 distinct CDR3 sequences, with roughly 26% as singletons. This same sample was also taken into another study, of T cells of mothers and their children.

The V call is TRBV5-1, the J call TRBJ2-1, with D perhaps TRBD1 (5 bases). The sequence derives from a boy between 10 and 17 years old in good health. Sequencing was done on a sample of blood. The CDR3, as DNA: TGCGCCAGCAGCTTGTCTATAGGGGTAGCTGAGCAGTTCTTC. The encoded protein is CASSLSIGVAEQFF.